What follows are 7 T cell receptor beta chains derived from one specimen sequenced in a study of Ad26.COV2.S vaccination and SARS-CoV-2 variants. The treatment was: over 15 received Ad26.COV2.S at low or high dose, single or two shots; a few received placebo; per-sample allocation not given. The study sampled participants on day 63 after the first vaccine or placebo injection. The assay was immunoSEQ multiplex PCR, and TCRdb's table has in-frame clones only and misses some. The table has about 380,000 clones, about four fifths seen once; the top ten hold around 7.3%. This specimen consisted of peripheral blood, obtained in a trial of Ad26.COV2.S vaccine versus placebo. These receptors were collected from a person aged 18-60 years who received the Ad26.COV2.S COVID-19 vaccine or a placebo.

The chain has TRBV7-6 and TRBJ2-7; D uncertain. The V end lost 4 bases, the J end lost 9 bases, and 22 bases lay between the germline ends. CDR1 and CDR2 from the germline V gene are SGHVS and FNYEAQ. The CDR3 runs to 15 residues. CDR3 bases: TGTGCCAGCAGCTCGAAACCGGACGGACCCGTGGGGCAGTACTTC. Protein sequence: CASSSKPDGPVGQYF.

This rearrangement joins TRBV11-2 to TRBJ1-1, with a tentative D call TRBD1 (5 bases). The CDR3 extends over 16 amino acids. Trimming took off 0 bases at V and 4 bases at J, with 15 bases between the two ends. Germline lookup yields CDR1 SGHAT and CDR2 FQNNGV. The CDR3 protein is CASSLDHGGRGTEAFF. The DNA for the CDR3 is TGTGCCAGCAGCTTAGATCATGGGGGGAGAGGCACTGAAGCTTTCTTT.

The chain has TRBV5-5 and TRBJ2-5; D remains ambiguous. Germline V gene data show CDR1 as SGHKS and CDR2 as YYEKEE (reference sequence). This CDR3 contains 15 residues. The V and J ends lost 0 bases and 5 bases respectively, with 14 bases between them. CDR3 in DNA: TGTGCCAGCAGCTTGGATGCCCCCCTCCGGGAGACCCAGTACTTC. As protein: CASSLDAPLRETQYF.

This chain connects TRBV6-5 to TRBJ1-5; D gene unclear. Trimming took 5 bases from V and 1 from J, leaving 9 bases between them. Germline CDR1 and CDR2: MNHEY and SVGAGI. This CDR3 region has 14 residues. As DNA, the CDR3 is TGTGCCAGCAGTAGGGATAACAGCAATCAGCCCCAGCATTTT. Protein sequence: CASSRDNSNQPQHF.

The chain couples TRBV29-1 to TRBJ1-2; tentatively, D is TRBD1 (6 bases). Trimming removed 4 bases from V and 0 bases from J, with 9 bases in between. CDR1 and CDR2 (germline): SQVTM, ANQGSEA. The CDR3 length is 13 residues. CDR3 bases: TGCAGCGTTGGGGGACACGCTAACTATGGCTACACCTTC. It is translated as CSVGGHANYGYTF.

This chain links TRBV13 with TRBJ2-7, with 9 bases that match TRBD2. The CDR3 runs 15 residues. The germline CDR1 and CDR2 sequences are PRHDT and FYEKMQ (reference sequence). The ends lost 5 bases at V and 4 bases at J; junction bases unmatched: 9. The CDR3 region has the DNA TGTGCCAGCAGCCTGGGTAGCGGGAGTGGTTACGAGCAGTACTTC. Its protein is CASSLGSGSGYEQYF.

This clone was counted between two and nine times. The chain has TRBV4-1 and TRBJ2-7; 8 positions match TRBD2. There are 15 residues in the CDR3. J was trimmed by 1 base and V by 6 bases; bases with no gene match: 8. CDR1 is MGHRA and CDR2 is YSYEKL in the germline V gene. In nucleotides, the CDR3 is TGCGCCAGCAGGAAAGACACTAGCGGTTCCTACGAGCAGTACTTC. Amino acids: CASRKDTSGSYEQYF.